This TCR beta chain originates from a study of tumor-infiltrating lymphocytes in oesophageal squamous cell carcinoma. TCRdb ran MiXCR on the PCR reads and lists one entry per CDR3 protein. This table holds approximately 13,000 distinct CDR3 sequences, over 45% found once. V was clipped by 5 bases and J by 4 bases, with 7 bases between them. Germline CDR1 and CDR2: SGHTA and FQGNSA. The CDR3 runs 12 residues. Sequences were obtained from blood. This receptor was identified in a male donor with esophageal squamous cell carcinoma. This chain links TRBV7-2 with TRBJ2-3; the D gene is possibly TRBD1 (6 bases). CDR3: CASSPGADTQYF. The CDR3 DNA reads as TGTGCCAGCAGCCCAGGGGCAGATACGCAGTATTTT. The whole variable domain, remainder taken from reference TRBV7-2 and TRBJ2-3, is GAGVSQSPSNKVTEKGKDVELRCDPISGHTALYWYRQSLGQGLEFLIYFQGNSAPDKSGLPSDRFSAERTGGSVSTLTIQRTQQEDSAVYLCASSPGADTQYFGPGTRLTVL.